This passage covers 14 T cell receptor beta chains from one sample sequenced in a study of blood T cell repertoires in COVID-19. Generated by immunoSEQ multiplex PCR, the TCRdb table keeps only in-frame clones and is missing some. The sample lists around 150,000 clones; roughly 71% were seen once. Sequencing was done on a sample of peripheral blood. Receptors were obtained from a woman of 80 years or more with acute or convalescent COVID-19.

V and J are TRBV6-2 or TRBV6-3 and TRBJ1-5; 9 nucleotides align to TRBD1. CDR1 is MNHEY and CDR2 is SVGEGT in the germline V gene. CDR3 length equals 19 residues. V was pared by 2 bases and J by 1 base, with 12 bases of the junction left unmatched. CDR3 in DNA: TGTGCCAGCAGTTACCGGGCAAAACAGGGGGCTGGAAGCAATCAGCCCCAGCATTTT. Translating gives CASSYRAKQGAGSNQPQHF.

The chain employs TRBV6-5 and TRBJ1-2; tentative D call: TRBD1 (6 bases). This CDR3 has 13 amino acids. Between the trimmed V and J ends, which lost 4 bases and 2 bases, there was a span of 8 bases. Germline V gene sequence: CDR1 MNHEY, CDR2 SVGAGI. This chain's CDR3 is CASSFTGNYGYTF. The CDR3 coding sequence is TGTGCCAGCAGTTTTACAGGGAACTATGGCTACACCTTC.

This rearrangement joins TRBV6-5 to TRBJ2-7; 9 nucleotides agree with TRBD2. The V gene end was trimmed by 8 bases and the J gene end by 7 bases; junction bases not matched to a gene: 12. Per the germline V gene, CDR1 is MNHEY and CDR2 is SVGAGI. This CDR3 has 14 amino acids. CDR3 coding DNA: TGTGCCAGCGGGGACGAACAAGCGGGAGGTGAGCAGTACTTC. Its protein product is CASGDEQAGGEQYF.

V and J are TRBV27 and TRBJ1-2, with TRBD1 matching over 10 bases. Looked up from germline, CDR1 is MNHEY and CDR2 is SMNVEV (reference sequence). V was pared by 6 bases and J by 4 bases, with 5 bases of the junction left unmatched. The CDR3 has 14 residues. CDR3 sequence: CASRPTGGRYGYTF. In nucleotides, the CDR3 is TGTGCCAGCAGACCGACAGGGGGCCGCTATGGCTACACCTTC.

This clone was recorded once. The V and J genes are TRBV7-3 and TRBJ2-6, with 7 bases aligning to TRBD2. Trimming at V came to 4 bases and at J to 6 bases, leaving 6 bases not matched to a gene. The CDR3 contains 15 residues. CDR1 is SGHTA, CDR2 FQGTGA, per germline. The CDR3 region has the DNA TGTGCCAGCAGCTCCCTAGCGGATCAGGCCAACGTCCTGACTTTC. Its protein product is CASSSLADQANVLTF.

The chain has TRBV19 and TRBJ1-5; D possibly corresponds to TRBD1 (5 bases). V lost 7 bases and J 0 bases, leaving 19 bases between the germline ends. Per germline, CDR1 LNHDA and CDR2 SQIVND (reference sequence). The CDR3 loop spans 17 amino acids. CDR3: CASTAQGTSYSNQPQHF. CDR3 nucleotide sequence: TGTGCCAGTACGGCCCAGGGTACGTCATATAGCAATCAGCCCCAGCATTTT.

This chain uses TRBV27 with TRBJ1-2, with 7 positions matching TRBD1. Germline trimming cut 6 bases from V and 1 base from J; bases unmatched to any gene: 8. Per the germline V gene, CDR1 is MNHEY and CDR2 is SMNVEV (reference sequence). This CDR3 has 15 amino acids. The CDR3 sequence is CASSTHQGGNYGYTF. The DNA of the CDR3 is TGTGCCAGCAGCACTCACCAGGGGGGTAACTATGGCTACACCTTC.

The chain has TRBV27 and TRBJ1-1; 10 nucleotides line up with TRBD1. Germline V lookup: CDR1 MNHEY, CDR2 SMNVEV (reference sequence). The V and J ends lost 6 bases and 0 bases, in that order; junction bases with no gene match: 19. The CDR3 totals 20 residues. CDR3 coding DNA: TGTGCCAGCAGCGCCCGGGCGGTGGGGGACAGGGGCTTCATGAACACTGAAGCTTTCTTT. Its protein product is CASSARAVGDRGFMNTEAFF.

This chain joins TRBV19 and TRBJ1-2; D possibly corresponds to TRBD1 (6 bases). The germline V and J ends were trimmed by 8 bases and 1 base, with 14 bases remaining between them. The CDR3 is made up of 14 amino acids. Germline V gene sequence: CDR1 LNHDA, CDR2 SQIVND (reference sequence). Written as DNA, the CDR3 is TGTGCCAGTGCGGACAGTCACGTTAACTATGGCTACACCTTC. Translated, it gives CASADSHVNYGYTF.

The J gene is TRBJ2-5, the V gene TRBV7-9, with TRBD1 identical over 7 bases. Germline CDR1 reads SEHNR; CDR2 reads FQNEAQ (reference sequence). This CDR3 has 14 amino acids. V was clipped by 4 bases and J by 1 base; unmatched bases: 3. This chain's CDR3 is CASSWGTAQETQYF. Here the CDR3 DNA reads TGTGCCAGCAGCTGGGGGACAGCCCAAGAGACCCAGTACTTC.

The V and J genes are TRBV6-6 and TRBJ2-1; 9 bases match TRBD2. Per the germline V gene, CDR1 is MNHNY and CDR2 is SVGAGI (reference sequence). This CDR3 spans 17 amino acids. With 5 bases clipped from V and 8 bases from J, the junction kept 16 bases outside the gene matches. The DNA for the CDR3 is TGTGCCAGCAGTCCCCGTGGTAGCGGGAGTAATAGGGATGAGCAGTTCTTC. It codes for CASSPRGSGSNRDEQFF.

The chain employs TRBV15 and TRBJ1-1; D might be TRBD1 (6 bases). Trimming stripped 4 bases from V and 4 bases from J, with 10 bases between. The CDR3 has 13 residues. Per the germline V gene, CDR1 is LNHNV and CDR2 is YYDKDF (reference sequence). The CDR3: CATSTRTATEAFF. CDR3 DNA: TGTGCCACCAGCACCCGGACAGCCACTGAAGCTTTCTTT.

This rearrangement joins TRBV13 to TRBJ2-3; maybe TRBD2 (6 bases). The germline V and J ends were trimmed by 5 bases and 2 bases, with 11 bases remaining between them. The CDR3 has 14 residues. In germline, CDR1 is PRHDT, CDR2 FYEKMQ (reference sequence). CDR3 DNA sequence: TGTGCCAGCAGCCCCCAGGGACTCACAGATACGCAGTATTTT. It specifies CASSPQGLTDTQYF.

The chain carries TRBV11-2 and TRBJ2-4; D call uncertain. Trimming left V 4 bases short and J 0 bases short, with 7 bases between. The CDR3 sequence is 14 residues long. Germline loops: CDR1 SGHAT, CDR2 FQNNGV. The CDR3 spells CASSSRLAKNIQYF. The CDR3 bases are TGTGCCAGCAGCTCCAGACTAGCCAAAAACATTCAGTACTTC.